This T cell receptor beta chain was captured in a study of blood T cell repertoires in COVID-19 (dated by TCRdb to about 2020). Describing the broader study: The collaborator samples originated in the United States, Italy and Spain and spanned the acute and convalescent phases of COVID-19. Sample metadata almost always included a de-identified subject ID, COVID-19 status, age in years and sex. The repertoires were released in a freely available public database intended as a resource for research on the immune response to SARS-CoV-2. The material from the prospective study consisted of cDNA or gDNA derived from T cells, B-cell-depleted T cells, or PBMCs. Subjects who had been exposed to COVID-19, were actively infected with it, or had recovered from it provided the deeply sampled blood TCRbeta repertoires that made up the dataset. The samples were drawn from two sources: the first 160 participants of the ongoing ImmuneRACE study, and 1,000 to 1,500 subjects contributed by 6 global collaborators. Where available, HLA class I and class II types were obtained from metadata supplied by the sample provider rather than from assay-based typing. Broader findings and caveats from the paper: The amount of clinical and demographic metadata varied by source and participant and was provided uncurated.

Whole blood was collected in K2EDTA tubes by collaborating institutions according to the institutions' own protocols. For TCRbeta analysis, collaborator samples were shipped as frozen whole blood, as isolated PBMCs, or as DNA extracted from either sample type. TCRbeta CDR3 regions were amplified from genomic DNA using the immunoSEQ Assay, a bias-controlled multiplex PCR. In the original analysis: The number of nucleated cells in each sample was estimated from the amplification of reference gene primers within the assay. Sequence reads were collapsed and filtered to measure the absolute abundance of every unique TCRbeta CDR3 rearrangement. For each sample, productive Simpson clonality was calculated as the square root of Simpson's diversity index across productive rearrangements. Entries here come from immuneACCESS through TCRdb and include only in-frame sequences with V and J called. Some clones fail to appear in such tables; in the studies checked, an unresolved V gene covers under half of the shortfall, and the cause of the remainder is unknown. Clone size and the V and J calls come from that table; the DNA yielded D and trimming. In all, the sample holds around 150,000 clones, and around 88% of those were seen once. Around 5% of the sample comes from the top ten.

Comment on this clone: No antigen is known for it. No much larger clone exists at a distance of one base, and base qualities are not known.

Reading the germline V gene (reference sequence) gives CDR1 MNHNY and CDR2 SVGAGI. Counted from cysteine to phenylalanine, this CDR3 has 15 amino acids. Only the CDR3 DNA stays, 45 bases, in frame from base 1. V lost 6 bases and J lost 9 bases; the stretch between them is 18 bases long. The sequence was obtained from a human donor in a cohort sampled during active COVID-19. The chain couples TRBV6-6 to TRBJ1-6; a tentative D call is TRBD1 (5 bases match). Sample: peripheral blood. The DNA reads TGTGCCAGCAGCCCCGGGACTTCAGGGTTTTCACCCCTCCACTTT. The translation is CASSPGTSGFSPLHF.